The following is a T cell receptor (beta chain) sequence with its context. Antigen: not known. These data come from a study of cytomegalovirus exposure and HLA in healthy donors. Findings of the study overall: Earlier analysis yielded a pattern in which most TCR beta V segments were productive about 90% or about 30% of the time.

The PCR ran on 60 Vbeta and 13 Jbeta primers. Assay: immunoSEQ multiplex PCR; the TCRdb copy retains only in-frame clones and omits some. This repertoire includes 150,000 to 200,000 clones. The TCR comes from a woman aged 18 to 35 in good health and CMV-seropositive. The sequenced sample consisted of PBMCs.

As DNA, the CDR3 is TGTGCCAGCAGCTTCGTCCAGGGGGACACTGAAGCTTTCTTT. The encoded protein is CASSFVQGDTEAFF. The chain combines TRBV7-9 with TRBJ1-1; 7 bases map to TRBD1. After removal of 3 bases from V and 3 bases from J, the junction contained 4 bases not matched to a gene. This CDR3 is built from 14 residues. The V gene's germline CDR1 is SEHNR and CDR2 FQNEAQ (reference sequence).